What follows are 20 T cell receptor beta chains derived from one specimen sequenced in a study of shared clonotypes between healthy human individuals (dated by TCRdb to 2018 to 2020). The receptor library was made with the immunoSEQ multiplex PCR assay. TCRdb took this table from immuneACCESS and kept in-frame rearrangements with V and J called. Such tables lack part of the clones; where checked against another copy, unresolved V genes explain under half of the gap, and the rest is unexplained. Counted in this sample were over 850,000 clones; roughly 74% of them appeared once. Of the sample, roughly 0.56% is held by the ten largest clones. Sequenced: memory CD4+ T cells from PBMCs. Explained via the paper, the cell subset or site label denotes: CD45RA-negative fraction. These receptors came from a man aged 18-30 years in good health. Some clones in this sample may be carry-over from other donors' samples.

This clone appeared a few times. The chain links TRBV15 to TRBJ2-3; D possibly corresponds to TRBD1 (5 bases). CDR3 size: 12 residues. The ends were cut back, 5 bases at V and 6 bases at J, with 9 bases in the middle. CDR1 is LNHNV and CDR2 is YYDKDF in the germline V gene (reference sequence). As DNA, the CDR3 is TGTGCCACCAGCCGTTACAGGGATACGCAGTATTTT. Protein: CATSRYRDTQYF.

Only one count was recorded for this clone. This chain connects TRBV5-1 to TRBJ2-7; possible D gene TRBD2, 6 bases. Trimming cost V 7 bases and J 1 base, with 15 bases left between them. The CDR3 totals 14 residues. Germline assignment: CDR1 SGHRS and CDR2 YFSETQ. CDR3 residues: CASRDSTVSYEQYF. The CDR3 region has the DNA TGCGCCAGCCGGGACTCCACCGTATCCTACGAGCAGTACTTC.

The chain joins TRBV5-1 to TRBJ2-7, with D perhaps TRBD2 (6 bases). V was clipped by 2 bases and J by 4 bases, with 7 bases between them. The CDR3 length is 12 residues. Germline V gene data show CDR1 as SGHRS and CDR2 as YFSETQ. The CDR3 DNA is TGCGCCAGCAGCTTTAGCGGTTACGAGCAGTACTTC. Translation gives CASSFSGYEQYF.

The rearrangement joins TRBV28 to TRBJ2-7; possibly TRBD2 for D (5 bases). Germline V lookup: CDR1 MDHEN, CDR2 SYDVKM. There are 15 residues in the CDR3. The V end lost 8 bases, the J end lost 1 base, and 18 bases lay between the germline ends. CDR3 amino acids: CASSSENRGSYEQYF. The CDR3 DNA reads TGTGCCAGCTCTTCGGAGAACCGAGGGTCCTACGAGCAGTACTTC.

In DNA, the CDR3 is TGTGCCAGCAGCTTAATTGTGCAGGGGAGGCAGTACTTC. It encodes CASSLIVQGRQYF. The chain combines TRBV11-1 with TRBJ2-7; D may be TRBD1 (6 bases). Germline CDR1 is SGHAT and CDR2 is FQDESV (reference sequence). The CDR3 is 13 residues long. The germline V and J ends were trimmed by 2 bases and 9 bases, with 14 bases remaining between them.

V is TRBV28 and J is TRBJ1-1; the D is unclear. V lost 1 base and J 6 bases, leaving 6 bases between the germline ends. This CDR3 spans 12 amino acids. The germline gives CDR1 MDHEN, CDR2 SYDVKM. The CDR3 sequence: CASSLSAAEAFF. The CDR3 DNA reads TGTGCCAGCAGTTTATCTGCCGCTGAAGCTTTCTTT.

The chain couples TRBV29-1 to TRBJ2-3; 11 bases fit TRBD2. The CDR3 runs to 13 residues. Germline CDR1 and CDR2: SQVTM and ANQGSEA. V was clipped by 6 bases and J by 5 bases; unmatched bases: 4. The DNA for the CDR3 is TGCAGCGTCGCTAGCGGGGGGTTAGATACGCAGTATTTT. Its protein product is CSVASGGLDTQYF.

This clone was seen just once. The V and J genes are TRBV5-1 and TRBJ2-2; TRBD1 matches at 9 bases. This CDR3 is built from 15 residues. Per germline, CDR1 SGHRS and CDR2 YFSETQ. V trimming: 4 bases; J trimming: 3 bases; junction bases outside the gene matches: 4. In DNA form, the CDR3 reads TGCGCCAGCAGCGCGGGACAGGGTTACACCGGGGAGCTGTTTTTT. Protein product: CASSAGQGYTGELFF.

This clone was picked up one time. The V and J genes are TRBV5-1 and TRBJ1-5, with D perhaps TRBD1 (6 bases). Per germline, CDR1 SGHRS and CDR2 YFSETQ. Trimming took off 4 bases at V and 2 bases at J, with 16 bases between the two ends. This CDR3 spans 16 amino acids. DNA for the CDR3: TGCGCCAGCAGCGGCTCAGGGGTGAGAGGCAATCAGCCCCAGCATTTT. Residues: CASSGSGVRGNQPQHF.

Worth noting for this clone: A much larger clone lies a single base off, so this may be a read error. The chain uses TRBV30 and TRBJ1-1; D unclear. CDR1 and CDR2 from the germline V gene are GTSNPN and SVGIG (reference sequence). There are 13 residues in the CDR3. The CDR3 protein is CVWSVRSAREAFF. DNA of the CDR3: TGTGTCTGGAGTGTACGTTCGGCTAGGGAAGCTTTCTTT.

The V call is TRBV10-3, the J call TRBJ2-7, with 9 bases lining up with TRBD1. The CDR3 has 15 residues. CDR1 and CDR2 from the germline V gene are ENHRY and SYGVKD. After removal of 3 bases from V and 4 bases from J, the junction contained 7 bases not matched to a gene. The chain's CDR3 is CAISDPGQGLYEQYF. The CDR3 bases are TGTGCCATCAGTGATCCGGGACAGGGTCTTTACGAGCAGTACTTC.

The V gene is TRBV6-5, the J gene TRBJ1-5; 9 bases line up with TRBD1. This CDR3 region has 15 residues. After removal of 6 bases from V and 2 bases from J, the junction contained 5 bases not matched to a gene. The germline gives CDR1 MNHEY, CDR2 SVGAGI. The CDR3 nucleotides are TGTGCCAGCAGAGGGACAGGGCTGGGCAATCAGCCCCAGCATTTT. This gives the protein CASRGTGLGNQPQHF.

V and J are TRBV5-1 and TRBJ2-4; maybe TRBD1 (6 bases). CDR1 SGHRS and CDR2 YFSETQ come from the germline V gene. The CDR3 has 15 residues. The ends were cut back, 2 bases at V and 7 bases at J, with 16 bases in the middle. The chain's CDR3 is CASSFDAGDGNIQYF. The CDR3, as DNA: TGCGCCAGCAGCTTTGATGCAGGGGACGGGAACATTCAGTACTTC.

This sequence joins TRBV9 and TRBJ2-1; D could derive from TRBD1 or TRBD2 (5 bases each). Germline values: CDR1 SGDLS, CDR2 YYNGEE. The CDR3 runs 15 residues. Trimming shortened V by 2 bases and J by 7 bases, and 16 bases separated the two germline ends. The CDR3 loop reads CASSVGPRDLNEQFF. CDR3 sequence (DNA): TGTGCCAGCAGCGTGGGGCCGAGGGACCTTAATGAGCAGTTCTTC.

The chain carries TRBV25-1 and TRBJ2-2; 7 bases map to TRBD1. Per germline, CDR1 MGHDK and CDR2 SYGVNS. V was clipped by 10 bases and J by 1 base; unmatched bases: 6. This CDR3 region has 14 residues. The CDR3 here is CAKNRGQNTGELFF. The CDR3 nucleotides read TGTGCCAAAAACAGGGGTCAGAACACCGGGGAGCTGTTTTTT.

V is TRBV6-5 and J is TRBJ2-5; 7 bases are shared with TRBD2. The J call is uncertain, as TRBJ2-7 better fits the DNA end. The length of the CDR3 is 13 residues. Germline values: CDR1 MNHEY, CDR2 SVGAGI. The CDR3 nucleotides are TGTGCCGTGGGGGGGGACGCCACCTACGAGCAGTACTTC. Its translation: CAVGGDATYEQYF.

This chain links TRBV7-3 with TRBJ2-7; TRBD2 aligns across 8 bases. CDR3 size: 15 residues. V lost 5 bases and J lost 0; bases outside the gene matches: 6. Germline V lookup: CDR1 SGHTA, CDR2 FQGTGA. The CDR3 sequence: CASSPTGTSSYEQYF. CDR3 sequence (DNA): TGTGCCAGCAGCCCGACCGGGACTAGCTCCTACGAGCAGTACTTC.

This clone was seen more than once but under ten times. The V and J genes are TRBV29-1 and TRBJ2-3; 7 bases map to TRBD2. Per the germline V gene, CDR1 is SQVTM and CDR2 is ANQGSEA. This CDR3 has 12 residues. V was clipped by 5 bases and J by 3 bases; unmatched bases: 2. CDR3: CSVRRETDTQYF. The CDR3 region has the DNA TGCAGCGTTAGGCGGGAGACAGATACGCAGTATTTT.

In nucleotides, the CDR3 is TGCGCCAGCAGCCAAACATCCGGGACCTCAACCGGGGAGCTGTTTTTT. Residues: CASSQTSGTSTGELFF. This chain uses TRBV4-1 with TRBJ2-2; the D call may be TRBD1 or TRBD2 (5 bases each). Germline CDR1 and CDR2: MGHRA and YSYEKL. The CDR3 extends over 16 amino acids. Trimming removed 2 bases at V and 5 bases at J, with 15 bases between.

The chain uses TRBV5-6 and TRBJ2-7; TRBD1 agrees at 11 bases. Germline V gives CDR1 SGHDT, CDR2 YYEEEE. The ends lost 3 bases at V and 2 bases at J; junction bases unmatched: 1. CDR3 length equals 14 residues. DNA of the CDR3: TGTGCCAGCAGCTGGGGACAGGGGGCCTACGAGCAGTACTTC. It translates to CASSWGQGAYEQYF.